This T cell receptor (beta chain) came from a study of prognosis after radiotherapy for stage I lung cancer. General study results and limits: A fall in unique TCR clone counts followed stereotactic body radiation therapy, with medians of about 9,700 versus 6,500.

On two occasions, one at each of two time points, 5.5 to 6.5 milliliters of peripheral blood were drawn. The authors amplified TCR beta CDR3 from genomic DNA using two-round multiplex PCR. Round-one PCR had primers specific to each TRBV and TRBJ gene. Second-round PCR employed universal primers. Via MiXCR, TCRdb re-called the multiplex PCR reads, giving one row per CDR3 protein. The sample includes 15,000 or so distinct CDR3 sequences, around half of them seen just once. CDR1 and CDR2 (germline): SNHLY, FYNNEI. The CDR3 sequence is 14 residues long. The junction had 12 bases not matched to a gene; V was cut back by 5 bases and J by 11 bases. In regard to this clonotype: What it binds is unknown.

The clonotype comes from a donor of 50 years or more with non-small cell lung cancer. The chain employs TRBV2 and TRBJ1-5; 7 nucleotides match TRBD1. The material was PBMCs, obtained before or after stereotactic body radiation therapy (not recorded which). The CDR3 DNA reads TGTGCCAGCAGTCCACAGGGGCGCGGGCAGACCCAGCATTTT. This codes for CASSPQGRGQTQHF. The full variable domain, with the rest looked up from reference TRBV2 and TRBJ1-5, is EPEVTQTPSHQVTQMGQEVILRCVPISNHLYFYWYRQILGQKVEFLVSFYNNEISEKSEIFDDQFSVERPDGSNFTLKIRSTKLEDSAMYFCASSPQGRGQTQHFGDGTRLSIL.